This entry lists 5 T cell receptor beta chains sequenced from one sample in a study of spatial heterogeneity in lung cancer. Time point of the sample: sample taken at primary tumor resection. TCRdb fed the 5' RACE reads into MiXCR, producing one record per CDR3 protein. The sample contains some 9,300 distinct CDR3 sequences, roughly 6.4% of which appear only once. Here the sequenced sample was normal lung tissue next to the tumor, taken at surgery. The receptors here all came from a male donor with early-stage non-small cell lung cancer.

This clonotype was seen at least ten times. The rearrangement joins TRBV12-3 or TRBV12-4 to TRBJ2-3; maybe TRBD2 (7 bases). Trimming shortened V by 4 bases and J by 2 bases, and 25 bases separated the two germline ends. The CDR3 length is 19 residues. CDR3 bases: TGTGCCAGCAGTTCCCGGATTCGGGGGGCGGGGGACCCCACAGATACGCAGTATTTT. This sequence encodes CASSSRIRGAGDPTDTQYF.

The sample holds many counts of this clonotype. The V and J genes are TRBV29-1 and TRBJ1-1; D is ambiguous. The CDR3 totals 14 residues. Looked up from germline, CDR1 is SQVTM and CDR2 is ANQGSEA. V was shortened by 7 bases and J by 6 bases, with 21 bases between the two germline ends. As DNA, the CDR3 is TGCAGCGCATCACTGCAGGTCGGGTTTGCTGAAGCTTTCTTT. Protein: CSASLQVGFAEAFF.

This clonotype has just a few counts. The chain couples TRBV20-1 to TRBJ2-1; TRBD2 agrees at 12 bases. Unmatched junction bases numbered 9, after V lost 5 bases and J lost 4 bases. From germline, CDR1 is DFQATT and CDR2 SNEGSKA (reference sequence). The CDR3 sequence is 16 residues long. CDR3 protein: CSAEETGTSGYNEQFF. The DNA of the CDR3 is TGCAGTGCTGAAGAAACCGGGACTAGCGGGTACAATGAGCAGTTCTTC.

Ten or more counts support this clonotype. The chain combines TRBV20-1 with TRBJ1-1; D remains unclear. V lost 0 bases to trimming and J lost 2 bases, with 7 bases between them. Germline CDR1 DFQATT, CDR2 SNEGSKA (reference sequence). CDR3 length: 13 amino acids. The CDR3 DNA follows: TGCAGTGCTAGAGATTTCCTAAACACTGAAGCTTTCTTT. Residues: CSARDFLNTEAFF.

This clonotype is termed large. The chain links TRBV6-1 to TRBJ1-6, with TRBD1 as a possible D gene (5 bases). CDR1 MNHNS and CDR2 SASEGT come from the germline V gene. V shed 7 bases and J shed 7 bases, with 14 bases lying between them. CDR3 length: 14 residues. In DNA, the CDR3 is TGTGCCAGCACCCGAATTGGGGGGAATTCACCCCTCCACTTT. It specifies CASTRIGGNSPLHF.